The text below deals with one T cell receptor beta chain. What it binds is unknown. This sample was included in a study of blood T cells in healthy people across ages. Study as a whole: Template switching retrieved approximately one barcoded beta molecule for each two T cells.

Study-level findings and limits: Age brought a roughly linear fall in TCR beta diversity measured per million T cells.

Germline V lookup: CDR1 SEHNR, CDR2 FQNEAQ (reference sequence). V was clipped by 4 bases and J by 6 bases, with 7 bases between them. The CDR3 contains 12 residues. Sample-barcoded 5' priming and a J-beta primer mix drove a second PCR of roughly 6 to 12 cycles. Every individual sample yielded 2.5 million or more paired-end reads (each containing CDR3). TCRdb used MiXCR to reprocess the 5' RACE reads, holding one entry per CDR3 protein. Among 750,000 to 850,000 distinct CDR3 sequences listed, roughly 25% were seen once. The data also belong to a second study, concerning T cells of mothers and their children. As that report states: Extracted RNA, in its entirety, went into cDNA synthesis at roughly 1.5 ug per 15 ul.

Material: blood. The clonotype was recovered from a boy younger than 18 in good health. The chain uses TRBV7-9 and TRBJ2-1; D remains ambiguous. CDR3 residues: CASSSELNEQFF. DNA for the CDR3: TGTGCCAGCAGCTCCGAGCTCAATGAGCAGTTCTTC. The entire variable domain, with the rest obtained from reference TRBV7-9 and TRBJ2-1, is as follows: DTGVSQNPRHKITKRGQNVTFRCDPISEHNRLYWYRQTLGQGPEFLTYFQNEAQLEKSRLLSDRFSAERPKGSFSTLEIQRTEQGDSAMYLCASSSELNEQFFGPGTRLTVL.